Listed here are 24 T cell receptor beta chains from one sample, sequenced in a study of identical twins. TCRdb called the 5' RACE reads again in MiXCR, with one record for every CDR3 protein. The table lists roughly 1.6 million distinct CDR3 sequences, 32% of them singletons. Sequenced material: cord blood. The source of these receptors is a newborn girl in good health.

This clonotype was seen more than once but under ten times. The genes are TRBV30 and TRBJ2-5; D gene ambiguous. Germline CDR1 and CDR2: GTSNPN and SVGIG (reference sequence). The V end was cut by 1 base, the J end by 12 bases, with 18 bases between. The CDR3 contains 13 residues. DNA for the CDR3: TGTGCCTGGAGTGGCGGACCGCCGAAGACGGAGTACTTC. As protein: CAWSGGPPKTEYF.

Only a few counts were recorded for this clonotype. V and J are TRBV7-2 and TRBJ1-2; 9 bases fit TRBD1. CDR3 length: 16 amino acids. Germline values: CDR1 SGHTA, CDR2 FQGNSA. The trim removed 3 bases at V and 1 base at J, leaving 6 bases unmatched. CDR3 region: CASSFTGTGINYGYTF. Here the CDR3 DNA reads TGTGCCAGCAGCTTCACCGGGACAGGGATTAACTATGGCTACACCTTC.

This chain joins TRBV7-8 and TRBJ1-6; tentative D call: TRBD1 (5 bases). The V gene lost 5 bases and the J gene lost 6 bases, with 14 bases spanning the gap. CDR3 length: 15 residues. From germline, CDR1 is SGHVS and CDR2 FQNEAQ. CDR3 loop: CASSPTRGGNSPLHF. CDR3 bases: TGTGCCAGCAGCCCAACACGCGGGGGTAATTCACCCCTCCACTTT.

This clonotype was observed at least ten times. The genes are TRBV10-3 and TRBJ2-3; 8 nucleotides line up with TRBD1. Unmatched junction bases numbered 6, after V lost 4 bases and J lost 3 bases. The germline gives CDR1 ENHRY, CDR2 SYGVKD. The CDR3 is 15 residues long. The CDR3 bases are TGTGCCATCAGTGGGACAGGGCGTTTGACAGATACGCAGTATTTT. Its translation: CAISGTGRLTDTQYF.

This clonotype was seen repeatedly, ten times or more. V and J are TRBV4-1 and TRBJ2-3; D unresolved. The CDR3 runs to 12 residues. CDR1 and CDR2 from the germline V gene are MGHRA and YSYEKL. V shed 6 bases and J shed 5 bases, with 9 bases lying between them. The CDR3 DNA reads TGCGCCAGCAGTCGTCTCGGAGATACGCAGTATTTT. Its protein is CASSRLGDTQYF.

The V gene is TRBV29-1, the J gene TRBJ1-1; D is undetermined. The CDR3 has 13 amino acids. The germline V gene encodes CDR1 SQVTM and CDR2 ANQGSEA. Trimming cost V 4 bases and J 2 bases, with 11 bases left between them. CDR3 protein: CSVGLQVNTEAFF. The DNA of the CDR3 is TGCAGCGTTGGATTGCAGGTCAACACTGAAGCTTTCTTT.

The chain recombines TRBV20-1 with TRBJ2-3; a weak D match, TRBD1 (6 bases). The closer fit of TRBJ1-5 to the DNA end suggests the J call may be wrong. This CDR3 region has 14 residues. Germline lookup yields CDR1 DFQATT and CDR2 SNEGSKA (reference sequence). The CDR3 loop is CSARVPGGYQPQHF. The CDR3 nucleotides are TGCAGTGCTAGAGTTCCCGGGGGCTACCAGCCCCAGCATTTT.

The table lists this clonotype with many counts. The chain couples TRBV5-1 to TRBJ1-2; no clear D. The CDR3 length is 12 residues. V gave up 1 base and J gave up 6 bases, with 7 bases separating them. The germline V gene encodes CDR1 SGHRS and CDR2 YFSETQ. CDR3: CASSLTADGYTF. CDR3 nucleotides: TGCGCCAGCAGCTTGACCGCTGATGGCTACACCTTC.

The chain couples TRBV2 to TRBJ2-3, with 11 bases that match TRBD2. The V gene end was trimmed by 6 bases and the J gene end by 4 bases; junction bases not matched to a gene: 9. The germline V gene encodes CDR1 SNHLY and CDR2 FYNNEI. This CDR3 is 16 amino acids long. CDR3 coding DNA: TGTGCCAGCAGCCGCCTAGCGGGAGGTTGGGCAGATACGCAGTATTTT. This sequence encodes CASSRLAGGWADTQYF.

V usage is TRBV20-1 and J usage is TRBJ2-1; a possible D gene is TRBD2 (6 bases). V lost 3 bases and J lost 4, with 16 bases in between. Germline CDR1 is DFQATT and CDR2 is SNEGSKA (reference sequence). The CDR3 spans 15 residues. This CDR3 reads CSASLSGSGYNEQFF. For the CDR3, the DNA is TGCAGTGCTAGTTTGTCCGGGAGTGGGTACAATGAGCAGTTCTTC.

The CDR3 sequence is CASSVVNHEQYF. The CDR3, as DNA: TGTGCCAGCAGCGTAGTTAACCATGAGCAGTACTTC. This chain links TRBV9 with TRBJ2-5; D is unresolved. CDR1 and CDR2 from the germline V gene are SGDLS and YYNGEE. V lost 0 bases and J lost 11, with 11 bases in between. CDR3 length equals 12 residues. The whole variable domain, remainder taken from reference TRBV9 and TRBJ2-5, is DSGVTQTPKHLITATGQRVTLRCSPRSGDLSVYWYQQSLDQGLQFLIQYYNGEERAKGNILERFSAQQFPDLHSELNLSSLELGDSALYFCASSVVNHEQYFGPGTRLLVL.

This clonotype was found a few times. This rearrangement joins TRBV9 to TRBJ2-2, with a possible D match to TRBD1 (5 bases). Trimming cost V 6 bases and J 4 bases, with 19 bases left between them. This CDR3 has 16 residues. Germline V lookup: CDR1 SGDLS, CDR2 YYNGEE. CDR3 amino acids: CASTRSPRVGTGELFF. The CDR3, as DNA: TGTGCCAGCACCCGTAGTCCCAGGGTAGGCACCGGGGAGCTGTTTTTT.

This chain joins TRBV27 and TRBJ2-1; the D call may be TRBD1 or TRBD2 (5 bases each). Trimming cost V 7 bases and J 2 bases, with 15 bases left between them. The germline V gene encodes CDR1 MNHEY and CDR2 SMNVEV (reference sequence). The CDR3 has 15 residues. Written as DNA, the CDR3 is TGTGCCAGCATCAACCGGGACGGACCCTACAATGAGCAGTTCTTC. It translates to CASINRDGPYNEQFF.

V gene TRBV20-1 combines with J gene TRBJ2-1, with D perhaps TRBD2 (5 bases). This CDR3 is 13 amino acids long. The V end lost 6 bases, the J end lost 0 bases, and 9 bases lay between the germline ends. Per the germline V gene, CDR1 is DFQATT and CDR2 is SNEGSKA (reference sequence). The CDR3 is CSAQDSSYNEQFF. CDR3 nucleotides: TGCAGTGCCCAGGACTCCTCCTACAATGAGCAGTTCTTC.

In the case of this clonotype: This sequence may be a read error, since a much larger clone differs from it by one base. The chain links TRBV24-1 to TRBJ2-1; 8 positions match TRBD2. Unmatched junction bases numbered 11, after V lost 4 bases and J lost 7 bases. The CDR3 has 16 residues. Germline V CDR1 and CDR2: KGHDR, SFDVKD. DNA for the CDR3: TGTGCCACCAGTGACAAAGCGGGAGAGTTTACGAATGAGCAGTTCTTC. Amino acids: CATSDKAGEFTNEQFF.

This clonotype was seen at least ten times. The chain joins TRBV7-2 to TRBJ2-7; D gene unclear. CDR3 length equals 12 residues. Germline V gives CDR1 SGHTA, CDR2 FQGNSA. With 1 base removed from V and 7 bases from J, the gap between germline ends came to 8 bases. The CDR3 coding sequence is TGTGCCAGCAGCTTAGATCTGGGGGAGCAGTACTTC. Amino acid sequence: CASSLDLGEQYF.

CDR3 protein: CASSPYWTGHQPQHF. The CDR3, as DNA: TGCGCCAGCAGCCCCTACTGGACAGGGCATCAGCCCCAGCATTTT. The rearrangement joins TRBV4-1 to TRBJ1-5; 8 bases agree with TRBD1. Germline CDR1 reads MGHRA; CDR2 reads YSYEKL. The CDR3 runs to 15 residues. J lost 5 bases, V lost 4 bases, and 7 bases had no gene match.

This clonotype occurred a few times. The chain couples TRBV28 to TRBJ2-3, with a weak D call TRBD1 (7 bases). CDR3 length equals 17 residues. Germline V gene lookup returns CDR1 MDHEN and CDR2 SYDVKM. V dropped 5 bases and J dropped 3 bases, with 21 bases sitting between them. DNA for the CDR3: TGTGCCAGCAGTCTAAATGGATGGACAGGAGGGACAGATACGCAGTATTTT. Protein sequence: CASSLNGWTGGTDTQYF.

The rearrangement links TRBV9 to TRBJ2-3, with 12 positions matching TRBD2. Trimming removed 3 bases from V and 4 bases from J; junction bases left unmatched: 6. Germline-derived CDR1 and CDR2 are SGDLS and YYNGEE. This CDR3 has 16 amino acids. DNA for the CDR3: TGTGCCAGCAGCGGACTAGCGGGGGAATGGCCAGATACGCAGTATTTT. It codes for CASSGLAGEWPDTQYF.

This clonotype turned up a few times. The chain has TRBV20-1 and TRBJ2-3; TRBD1 might be the D (5 bases). The CDR3 runs 15 residues. V was shortened by 6 bases and J by 0 bases, with 16 bases between the two germline ends. The V gene's germline CDR1 is DFQATT and CDR2 SNEGSKA (reference sequence). The CDR3 sequence: CSARKQVTSTDTQYF. The CDR3 DNA follows: TGCAGTGCCAGGAAACAGGTTACTAGCACAGATACGCAGTATTTT.

J is TRBJ1-6 and V is TRBV25-1; the match to TRBD1 covers 7 bases. The germline V gene encodes CDR1 MGHDK and CDR2 SYGVNS. The CDR3 extends over 14 amino acids. J gave up 6 bases and V 7 bases, and 6 bases lay outside the gene matches. This CDR3 is CASIAQGINSPLHF. Written as DNA, the CDR3 is TGTGCCAGCATCGCACAGGGGATTAATTCACCCCTCCACTTT.

The gene calls are TRBV7-2 and TRBJ1-4; TRBD1 matches at 8 bases. This CDR3 is 16 amino acids long. Germline trimming cut 2 bases from V and 7 bases from J; bases unmatched to any gene: 9. Germline lookup yields CDR1 SGHTA and CDR2 FQGNSA. The CDR3 reads CASSLQRDRSGEKLFF. In nucleotides, the CDR3 is TGTGCCAGCAGCTTACAAAGGGACAGGTCGGGTGAAAAACTGTTTTTT.

This clonotype was recorded at least ten times. The chain has TRBV20-1 and TRBJ2-7; D is ambiguous. With 1 base removed from V and 0 bases from J, the gap between germline ends came to 4 bases. Germline values: CDR1 DFQATT, CDR2 SNEGSKA (reference sequence). CDR3 length: 12 residues. CDR3 loop: CSARGGSYEQYF. The CDR3 DNA reads as TGCAGTGCTAGAGGGGGCTCCTACGAGCAGTACTTC.

This clonotype was seen only a few times. J is TRBJ2-3 and V is TRBV5-1; D unresolved. There are 15 residues in the CDR3. With 0 bases removed from V and 2 bases from J, the gap between germline ends came to 10 bases. The germline V gene encodes CDR1 SGHRS and CDR2 YFSETQ. The CDR3, as DNA: TGCGCCAGCAGCTTGGATGGGCGGAACACAGATACGCAGTATTTT. Protein: CASSLDGRNTDTQYF.